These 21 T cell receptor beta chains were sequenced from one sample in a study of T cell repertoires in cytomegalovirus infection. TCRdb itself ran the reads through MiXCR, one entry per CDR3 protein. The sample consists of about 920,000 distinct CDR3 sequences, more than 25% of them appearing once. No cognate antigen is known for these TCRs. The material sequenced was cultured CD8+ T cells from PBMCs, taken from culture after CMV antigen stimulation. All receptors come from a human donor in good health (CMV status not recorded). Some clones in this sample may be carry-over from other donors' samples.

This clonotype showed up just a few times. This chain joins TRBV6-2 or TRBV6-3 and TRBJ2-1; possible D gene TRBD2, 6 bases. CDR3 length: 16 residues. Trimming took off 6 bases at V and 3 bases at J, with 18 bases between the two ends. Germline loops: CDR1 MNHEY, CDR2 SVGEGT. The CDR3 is CASSLLGGGVYNEQFF. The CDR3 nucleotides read TGTGCCAGCAGCCTCCTGGGAGGCGGGGTCTACAATGAGCAGTTCTTC.

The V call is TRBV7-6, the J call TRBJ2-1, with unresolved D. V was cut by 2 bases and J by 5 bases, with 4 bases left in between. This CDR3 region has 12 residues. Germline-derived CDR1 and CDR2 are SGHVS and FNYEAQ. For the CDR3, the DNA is TGTGCCAGCAGCTTACAGCACAATGAGCAGTTCTTC. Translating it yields CASSLQHNEQFF.

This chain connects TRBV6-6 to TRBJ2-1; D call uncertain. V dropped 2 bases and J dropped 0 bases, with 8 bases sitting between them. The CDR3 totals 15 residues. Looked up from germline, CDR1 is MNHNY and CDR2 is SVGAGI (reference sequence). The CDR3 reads CASSYTLYSYNEQFF. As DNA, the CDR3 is TGTGCCAGCAGTTACACCCTATACTCCTACAATGAGCAGTTCTTC.

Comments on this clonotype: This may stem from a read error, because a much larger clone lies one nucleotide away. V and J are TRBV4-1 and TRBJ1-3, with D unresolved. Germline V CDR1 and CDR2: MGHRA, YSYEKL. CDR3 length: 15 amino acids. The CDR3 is CASSQDRSSGNIIYF. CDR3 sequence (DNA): TGCGCCAGCAGCCAAGATCGGAGCTCTGGAAACATCATATATTTT.

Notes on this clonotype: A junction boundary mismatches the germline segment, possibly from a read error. CDR3 bases: TGTGCCAGCAGTTACGGACAGGTTGGATACACCATATATTTT. This codes for CASSYGQVGYTIYF. The chain employs TRBV6-5 and TRBJ1-3, with 7 bases identical to TRBD1. This CDR3 has 14 amino acids. Germline lookup yields CDR1 MNHEY and CDR2 SVGAGI.

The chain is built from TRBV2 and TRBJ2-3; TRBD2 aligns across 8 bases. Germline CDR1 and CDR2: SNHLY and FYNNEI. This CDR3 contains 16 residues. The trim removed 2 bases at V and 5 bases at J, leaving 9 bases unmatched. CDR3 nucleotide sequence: TGTGCCAGCAGTGAACAAAGCGGGGGCTTTTTAGATACGCAGTATTTT. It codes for CASSEQSGGFLDTQYF.

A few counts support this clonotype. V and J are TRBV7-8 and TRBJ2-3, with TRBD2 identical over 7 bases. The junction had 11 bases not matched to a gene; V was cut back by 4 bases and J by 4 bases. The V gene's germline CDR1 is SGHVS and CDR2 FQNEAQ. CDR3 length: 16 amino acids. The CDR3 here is CASSSRLAREADTQYF. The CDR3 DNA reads TGTGCCAGCAGCTCCCGACTAGCCAGGGAAGCAGATACGCAGTATTTT.

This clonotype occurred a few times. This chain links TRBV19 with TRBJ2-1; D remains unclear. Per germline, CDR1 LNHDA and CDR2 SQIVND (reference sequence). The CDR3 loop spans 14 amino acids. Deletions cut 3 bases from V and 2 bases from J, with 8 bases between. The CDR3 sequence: CASSIGQTYNEQFF. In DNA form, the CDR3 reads TGTGCCAGTAGTATTGGCCAGACCTACAATGAGCAGTTCTTC.

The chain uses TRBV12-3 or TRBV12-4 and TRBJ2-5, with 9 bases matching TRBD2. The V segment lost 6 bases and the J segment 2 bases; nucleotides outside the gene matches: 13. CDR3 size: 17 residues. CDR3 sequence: CASSPGLGLAAQETQYF. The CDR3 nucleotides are TGTGCCAGCAGCCCAGGCTTGGGACTAGCAGCTCAAGAGACCCAGTACTTC.

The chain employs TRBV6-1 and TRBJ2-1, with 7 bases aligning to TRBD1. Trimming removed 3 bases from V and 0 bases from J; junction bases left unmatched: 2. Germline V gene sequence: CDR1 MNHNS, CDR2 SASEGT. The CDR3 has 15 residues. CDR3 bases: TGTGCCAGCAGTGAGGGGACAGTCTCCTACAATGAGCAGTTCTTC. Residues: CASSEGTVSYNEQFF.

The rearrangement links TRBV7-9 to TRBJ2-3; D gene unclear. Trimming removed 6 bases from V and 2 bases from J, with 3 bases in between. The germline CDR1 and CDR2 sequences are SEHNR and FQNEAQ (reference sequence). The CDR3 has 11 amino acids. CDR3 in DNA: TGTGCCAGCAGAATCACAGATACGCAGTATTTT. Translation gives CASRITDTQYF.

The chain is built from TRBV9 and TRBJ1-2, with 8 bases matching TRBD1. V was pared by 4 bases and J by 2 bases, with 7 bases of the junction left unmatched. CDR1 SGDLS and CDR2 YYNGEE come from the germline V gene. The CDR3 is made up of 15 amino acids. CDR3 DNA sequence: TGTGCCAGCAGCTTTCGACAGGGGAAGAACTATGGCTACACCTTC. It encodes CASSFRQGKNYGYTF.

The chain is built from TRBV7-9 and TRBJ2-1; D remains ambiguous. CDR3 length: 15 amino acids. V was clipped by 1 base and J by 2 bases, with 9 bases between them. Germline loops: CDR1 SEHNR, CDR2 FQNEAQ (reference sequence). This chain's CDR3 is CASSLDQSAYNEQFF. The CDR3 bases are TGTGCCAGCAGCTTAGATCAGTCGGCCTACAATGAGCAGTTCTTC.

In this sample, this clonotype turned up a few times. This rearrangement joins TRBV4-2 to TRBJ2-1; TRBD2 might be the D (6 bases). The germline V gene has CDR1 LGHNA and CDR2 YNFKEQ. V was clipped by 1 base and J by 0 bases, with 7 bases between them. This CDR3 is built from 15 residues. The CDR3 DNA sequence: TGTGCCAGCAGCCAAGGGACTAACTCCTACAATGAGCAGTTCTTC. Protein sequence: CASSQGTNSYNEQFF.

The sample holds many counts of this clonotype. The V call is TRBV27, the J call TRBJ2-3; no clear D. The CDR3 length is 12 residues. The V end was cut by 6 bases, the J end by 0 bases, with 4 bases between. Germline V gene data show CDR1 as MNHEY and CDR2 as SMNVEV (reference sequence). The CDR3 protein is CASRASTDTQYF. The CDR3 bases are TGTGCCAGCAGAGCTAGCACAGATACGCAGTATTTT.

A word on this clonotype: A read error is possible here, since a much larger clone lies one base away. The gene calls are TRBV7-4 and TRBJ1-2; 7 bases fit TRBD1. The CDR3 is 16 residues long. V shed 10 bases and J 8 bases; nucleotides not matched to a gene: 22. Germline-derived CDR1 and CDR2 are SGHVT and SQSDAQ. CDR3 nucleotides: TGTGCCACCCTTGGTCAGCCCTGGACAGGAACTTTCGGCTACACCTTC. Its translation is CATLGQPWTGTFGYTF.

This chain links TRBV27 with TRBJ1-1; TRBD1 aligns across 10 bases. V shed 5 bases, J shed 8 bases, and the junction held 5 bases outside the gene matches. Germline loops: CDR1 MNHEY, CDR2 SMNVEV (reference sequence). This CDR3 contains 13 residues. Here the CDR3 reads CASSTGTGAEAFF. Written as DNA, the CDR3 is TGTGCCAGCAGTACCGGGACAGGGGCAGAAGCTTTCTTT.

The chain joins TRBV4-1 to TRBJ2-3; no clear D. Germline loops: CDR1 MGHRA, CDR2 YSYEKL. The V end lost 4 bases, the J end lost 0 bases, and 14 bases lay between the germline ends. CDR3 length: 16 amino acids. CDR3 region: CASSLGTELSTDTQYF. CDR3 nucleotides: TGCGCCAGCAGCCTCGGCACAGAACTTAGCACAGATACGCAGTATTTT.

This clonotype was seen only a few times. The CDR3: CASRGFLSTDTQYF. The CDR3 bases are TGTGCCAGCAGAGGTTTTCTTAGCACAGATACGCAGTATTTT. J is TRBJ2-3 and V is TRBV6-5; D remains unclear. The V gene's germline CDR1 is MNHEY and CDR2 SVGAGI. V lost 6 bases to trimming and J lost 0 bases, with 10 bases between them. The CDR3 is 14 residues long.

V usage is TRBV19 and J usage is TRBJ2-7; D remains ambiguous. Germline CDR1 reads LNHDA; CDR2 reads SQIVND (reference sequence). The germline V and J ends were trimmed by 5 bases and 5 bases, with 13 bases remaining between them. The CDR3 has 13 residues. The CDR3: CASSGAPEDEQYF. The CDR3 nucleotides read TGTGCCAGTAGTGGAGCCCCGGAAGACGAGCAGTACTTC.

CDR3 protein: CASSLLPGVAMGYGYTF. For the CDR3, the DNA is TGTGCCAGCAGTTTATTGCCAGGGGTGGCGATGGGCTATGGCTACACCTTC. The chain joins TRBV27 to TRBJ1-2; TRBD1 might be the D (6 bases). Germline assignment: CDR1 MNHEY and CDR2 SMNVEV (reference sequence). V lost 1 base and J lost 4, with 19 bases in between. This CDR3 comprises 17 residues.